The rows below give T cell receptor beta chains drawn from one sample of a study of T cell responses to AZD1222 COVID-19 vaccine. Some clones are missing from TCRdb's copy, which holds only in-frame ones; the method was immunoSEQ multiplex PCR. This table has around 120,000 clones, just under 95% appearing once. Material: peripheral blood, obtained 28 days after the second AZD1222 dose. The source is an adult who received the AZD1222 COVID-19 vaccine. Each CDR3 is given with its conserved first and last residue. D genes are given only for firm matches. The size field is filled for only some rows; it gives once, few, many or a size class.

V	J	D	size	CDR3	DNA
TRBV27	TRBJ1-1	TRBD1	few	CASSWDRANTEAFF	TGTGCCAGCAGTTGGGACAGGGCGAACACTGAAGCTTTCTTT
TRBV7-9	TRBJ2-3	NA	NA	CASSVTASTDTQYF	TGTGCCAGCTCAGTGACCGCTAGCACAGATACGCAGTATTTT
TRBV12-3/TRBV12-4	TRBJ1-2	NA	NA	CASSLNPNYGYTF	TGTGCCAGCAGTTTGAACCCGAACTATGGCTACACCTTC
TRBV18	TRBJ2-7	NA	NA	CASSPPGDEQYF	TGTGCCAGCTCACCACCCGGGGACGAGCAGTACTTC
TRBV19	TRBJ1-2	NA	once	CASSMNEQDGYTF	TGTGCCAGTAGTATGAACGAGCAGGATGGCTACACCTTC
TRBV18	TRBJ1-5	NA	NA	CASSSGGNQPQHF	TGTGCCAGCTCCTCAGGCGGGAATCAGCCCCAGCATTTT
TRBV18	TRBJ1-3	NA	NA	CASSPAIGLSGNTIYF	TGTGCCAGCTCACCGGCAATAGGGCTCTCTGGAAACACCATATATTTT
TRBV6-2/TRBV6-3	TRBJ1-5	TRBD1	NA	CASSRRRGQPQHF	TGTGCCAGCAGCAGACGCAGGGGGCAGCCCCAGCATTTT
TRBV7-2	TRBJ2-2	NA	NA	CASSFNTGELFF	TGTGCCAGCAGCTTTAACACCGGGGAGCTGTTTTTT
TRBV6-5	TRBJ1-2	NA	NA	CASIPRGGFGYGYTF	TGTGCCAGCATCCCACGGGGGGGATTCGGCTATGGCTACACCTTC
TRBV6-5	TRBJ2-5	NA	NA	CASNGRLGGETQYF	TGTGCCAGCAACGGACGTCTAGGGGGGGAGACCCAGTACTTC
TRBV14	TRBJ2-4	NA	NA	CASSRTGQGNIQYF	TGTGCCAGCAGCCGTACTGGGCAGGGAAACATTCAGTACTTC
TRBV7-2	TRBJ1-2	TRBD1	NA	CASSLALGQGRNYGYTF	TGTGCCAGCAGCTTAGCGCTCGGACAGGGTAGAAACTATGGCTACACCTTC
TRBV6-2/TRBV6-3	TRBJ2-1	TRBD1	NA	CASSLGQNNEQFF	TGTGCCAGCAGTTTGGGACAGAACAATGAGCAGTTCTTC
TRBV3-1/TRBV3-2	TRBJ1-5	NA	NA	CASSPQGLNQPQHF	TGTGCCAGCAGCCCTCAGGGTCTCAATCAGCCCCAGCATTTT
TRBV7-2	TRBJ2-5	NA	NA	CASSGRISQETQYF	TGTGCCAGCAGCGGACGGATCAGCCAAGAGACCCAGTACTTC
TRBV6-5	TRBJ1-6	NA	NA	CASSYSRISPLHF	TGTGCCAGCAGTTACAGTAGGATTTCACCCCTCCACTTT
TRBV7-3	TRBJ1-1	TRBD1	once	CASSPQPWTGSMNTEAFF	TGTGCCAGCAGCCCACAGCCCTGGACAGGGTCCATGAACACTGAAGCTTTCTTT
TRBV4-2	TRBJ1-5	NA	NA	CASSQGQVNQPQHF	TGTGCCAGCAGCCAAGGACAGGTCAATCAGCCCCAGCATTTT
TRBV29-1	TRBJ1-2	NA	NA	CSGWGIYGYTF	TGCAGCGGCTGGGGTATTTATGGCTACACCTTC
TRBV7-2	TRBJ2-3	NA	NA	CASSWGHTDTQYF	TGTGCCAGCAGCTGGGGACACACAGATACGCAGTATTTT
TRBV7-2	TRBJ2-1	NA	NA	CASSSGGASWYEQFF	TGTGCCAGCAGCTCAGGGGGGGCTAGTTGGTATGAGCAGTTCTTC
TRBV5-1	TRBJ1-5	NA	once	CASSLGRGDSNQPQHF	TGCGCCAGCAGCTTGGGCCGAGGGGATAGCAATCAGCCCCAGCATTTT
TRBV5-1	TRBJ2-5	TRBD2	once	CASSLGLLAAETQYF	TGCGCCAGCAGCTTGGGGTTGCTAGCGGCAGAGACCCAGTACTTC
TRBV9	TRBJ2-1	NA	NA	CASSEALQGNSYNEQFF	TGTGCCAGCAGCGAGGCCCTACAGGGAAACTCCTACAATGAGCAGTTCTTC
TRBV4-3	TRBJ2-1	NA	NA	CASSQDGGRAREQFF	TGCGCCAGCAGCCAAGATGGAGGGCGGGCCCGGGAGCAGTTCTTC
TRBV18	TRBJ1-2	NA	few	CASSPEPDSNYGYTF	TGTGCCAGCTCACCAGAGCCAGACTCTAACTATGGCTACACCTTC
TRBV5-1	TRBJ2-1	NA	NA	CASSPGSGKSSYNEQFF	TGCGCCAGCAGCCCAGGATCCGGCAAGAGCTCCTACAATGAGCAGTTCTTC
TRBV7-2	TRBJ2-7	NA	NA	CASSLDGGIAYEQYF	TGTGCCAGCAGCTTAGATGGCGGTATTGCCTACGAGCAGTACTTC
TRBV5-1	TRBJ1-1	NA	NA	CASSPGGGRLEAFF	TGCGCCAGCAGCCCCGGAGGGGGGCGTCTGGAAGCTTTCTTT
TRBV5-1	TRBJ2-2	TRBD2	NA	CASSPTAGGPGELFF	TGCGCCAGCAGCCCCACAGCGGGAGGGCCCGGGGAGCTGTTTTTT
TRBV7-2	TRBJ1-2	NA	NA	CASSLGGADYGYTF	TGTGCCAGCAGCTTGGGGGGCGCAGACTATGGCTACACCTTC
TRBV6-7	TRBJ1-1	TRBD1	NA	CASTRRHRGRTEGTEAFF	TGTGCCAGCACCAGGAGACACAGGGGGCGTACCGAGGGCACTGAAGCTTTCTTT
TRBV20-1	TRBJ1-2	NA	NA	CSARRSYGYTF	TGCAGTGCTAGGCGAAGCTATGGCTACACCTTC
TRBV6-2/TRBV6-3	TRBJ2-3	TRBD2	NA	CASSYTTSRTQYF	TGTGCCAGCAGTTATACGACTAGCCGGACGCAGTATTTT
TRBV18	TRBJ2-1	NA	once	CASSPQTGGNEQFF	TGTGCCAGCTCACCACAGACAGGCGGGAATGAGCAGTTCTTC
TRBV9	TRBJ1-4	NA	NA	CASSVDLTADEKLFF	TGTGCCAGCAGCGTAGATCTGACTGCAGATGAAAAACTGTTTTTT
TRBV19	TRBJ1-1	NA	NA	CASRGTRVHTEAFF	TGTGCCAGTAGGGGGACAAGGGTCCACACTGAAGCTTTCTTT
TRBV7-9	TRBJ1-2	NA	NA	CASSLAMTGYGYTF	TGTGCCAGCAGCTTAGCAATGACTGGGTATGGCTACACCTTC
TRBV6-2/TRBV6-3	TRBJ2-3	NA	NA	CASSYLGTRTNTQYF	TGTGCCAGCAGTTACCTCGGGACCCGCACAAATACGCAGTATTTT
TRBV28	TRBJ2-6	NA	NA	CASSLWGGSGANVLTF	TGTGCCAGCAGTTTATGGGGGGGATCTGGGGCCAACGTCCTGACTTTC
TRBV4-2	TRBJ2-7	TRBD1	NA	CASSRPGQGFYEQYF	TGTGCCAGCAGCCGCCCGGGACAGGGGTTCTACGAGCAGTACTTC
TRBV2	TRBJ2-3	NA	NA	CASSERQTQTDTQYF	TGTGCCAGCAGTGAACGGCAGACTCAAACAGATACGCAGTATTTT
TRBV24-1	TRBJ1-2	NA	NA	CATSDRETGGYTF	TGTGCCACCAGTGACCGGGAGACAGGTGGCTACACCTTC
TRBV9	TRBJ2-3	TRBD1	NA	CASSIQGASTDTQYF	TGTGCCAGCAGCATACAGGGGGCGAGCACAGATACGCAGTATTTT